Each of the 18 T cell receptor beta chains below was sequenced from the same sample in a study of cytomegalovirus exposure and HLA in healthy donors. The study ran its PCR with 60 Vbeta and 13 Jbeta primers. Method: immunoSEQ multiplex PCR; TCRdb's copy keeps in-frame clones and lacks some. Among approximately 91,000 clones listed, around 70% were seen once. Material: PBMCs. These receptors all stem from a female donor in good health and CMV-seronegative.

J is TRBJ1-1 and V is TRBV2; a possible D gene is TRBD1 (6 bases). V lost 6 bases and J 5 bases, leaving 16 bases between the germline ends. There are 14 residues in the CDR3. CDR1 and CDR2 from the germline V gene are SNHLY and FYNNEI. CDR3 protein: CASRVGQGMTEAFF. Here the CDR3 DNA reads TGTGCCAGCAGGGTGGGGCAGGGGATGACTGAAGCTTTCTTT.

This chain joins TRBV28 and TRBJ2-4; TRBD1 might be the D (6 bases). The ends were cut back, 2 bases at V and 6 bases at J, with 11 bases in the middle. Per the germline V gene, CDR1 is MDHEN and CDR2 is SYDVKM. CDR3 length: 14 amino acids. The CDR3: CASSLRGYRNIQYF. The CDR3 bases are TGTGCCAGCAGTTTAAGGGGGTATAGAAACATTCAGTACTTC.

The rearrangement joins TRBV19 to TRBJ1-3; D call uncertain. Trimming shortened V by 4 bases and J by 2 bases, and 9 bases separated the two germline ends. The CDR3 is made up of 14 amino acids. Per the germline V gene, CDR1 is LNHDA and CDR2 is SQIVND (reference sequence). The CDR3 nucleotides are TGTGCCAGTAGTACACCCCTAACTGGAAACACCATATATTTT. Its protein is CASSTPLTGNTIYF.

The chain recombines TRBV18 with TRBJ2-1; 8 nucleotides match TRBD1. CDR3 size: 16 residues. Germline V CDR1 and CDR2: KGHSH, LQKENI. The trim removed 0 bases at V and 4 bases at J, leaving 5 bases unmatched. CDR3 coding DNA: TGTGCCAGCTCACCACCGGGCAGGGGGCGGTACAATGAGCAGTTCTTC. This encodes CASSPPGRGRYNEQFF.

This chain connects TRBV28 to TRBJ1-4; weak D call: TRBD1 (5 bases). The CDR3 runs 14 residues. V was cut by 3 bases and J by 7 bases, with 12 bases left in between. Germline CDR1 MDHEN, CDR2 SYDVKM. The CDR3 DNA follows: TGTGCCAGCAGTTTGGGGAGGGGAGGTGAAAAACTGTTTTTT. This translates into CASSLGRGGEKLFF.

This rearrangement joins TRBV4-3 to TRBJ1-5; a possible D gene is TRBD1 (5 bases). Trimming took 2 bases from V and 4 from J, leaving 15 bases between them. Germline V gene lookup returns CDR1 LGHNA and CDR2 YSLEER. The length of the CDR3 is 16 residues. In nucleotides, the CDR3 is TGCGCCAGCAGCCAAAGAGTGTCGACAGCTAATCAGCCCCAGCATTTT. This gives the protein CASSQRVSTANQPQHF.

This CDR3 is CATSSLGGEPQHF. The CDR3 nucleotides are TGTGCCACCAGCAGCTTAGGAGGGGAGCCCCAGCATTTT. The chain uses TRBV15 and TRBJ1-5, with D maybe TRBD1 (5 bases). Germline lookup yields CDR1 LNHNV and CDR2 YYDKDF (reference sequence). This CDR3 region has 13 residues. Trimming cost V 3 bases and J 8 bases, with 11 bases left between them.

V is TRBV4-1 and J is TRBJ2-2; the match to TRBD1 covers 10 bases. The CDR3 length is 17 residues. Germline V lookup: CDR1 MGHRA, CDR2 YSYEKL. V was clipped by 4 bases and J by 6 bases; unmatched bases: 11. The CDR3 sequence: CASSLSSGTGVPGELFF. CDR3 nucleotides: TGCGCCAGCAGCCTGTCATCCGGGACAGGGGTCCCCGGGGAGCTGTTTTTT.

The J gene is TRBJ1-5, the V gene TRBV10-3; D is perhaps TRBD1 (6 bases). V dropped 2 bases and J dropped 5 bases, with 19 bases sitting between them. Per germline, CDR1 ENHRY and CDR2 SYGVKD. This CDR3 has 17 amino acids. CDR3 residues: CAISEQTGGGADQPQHF. The DNA of the CDR3 is TGTGCCATCAGTGAGCAGACCGGAGGGGGGGCAGATCAGCCCCAGCATTTT.

This clone has just a few counts. V usage is TRBV19 and J usage is TRBJ1-2; TRBD1 aligns across 7 bases. The CDR3 is 13 residues long. Germline V gene sequence: CDR1 LNHDA, CDR2 SQIVND (reference sequence). Losses at the gene ends were 5 bases for V and 8 bases for J; bases not matched to a gene: 8. CDR3: CASSSTGLGGYTF. CDR3 DNA sequence: TGTGCCAGTAGTTCGACAGGGCTGGGGGGCTACACCTTC.

In this sample, this clone turned up a few times. The chain employs TRBV30 and TRBJ2-2, with D perhaps TRBD2 (5 bases). The CDR3 sequence is 16 residues long. The germline gives CDR1 GTSNPN, CDR2 SVGIG (reference sequence). The germline V and J ends were trimmed by 0 bases and 4 bases, with 15 bases remaining between them. The CDR3 sequence: CAWSVPGKEGTGELFF. The CDR3 DNA sequence: TGTGCCTGGAGTGTACCGGGGAAGGAAGGCACCGGGGAGCTGTTTTTT.

The chain carries TRBV7-9 and TRBJ2-7; weak D call: TRBD2 (5 bases). V was cut by 5 bases and J by 9 bases, with 23 bases left in between. Germline V CDR1 and CDR2: SEHNR, FQNEAQ (reference sequence). The CDR3 runs 15 residues. The CDR3, as DNA: TGTGCCAGCAGCCCCCTCCCGGGATACGGTAAGGGGCAGTACTTC. Protein sequence: CASSPLPGYGKGQYF.

The chain is built from TRBV9 and TRBJ1-6, with 9 bases aligning to TRBD1. The CDR3 sequence is 15 residues long. CDR1 and CDR2 from the germline V gene are SGDLS and YYNGEE. The V segment lost 3 bases and the J segment 7 bases; nucleotides outside the gene matches: 5. The CDR3 coding sequence is TGTGCCAGCAGCGAACAGGGGGCGGTGAATTCACCCCTCCACTTT. It translates to CASSEQGAVNSPLHF.

The V and J genes are TRBV19 and TRBJ1-1, with unresolved D. The length of the CDR3 is 13 residues. Trimming left V 4 bases short and J 4 bases short, with 10 bases between. Germline loops: CDR1 LNHDA, CDR2 SQIVND (reference sequence). The CDR3 DNA reads TGTGCCAGTAGTACGAGTTATGGCACTGAAGCTTTCTTT. It encodes CASSTSYGTEAFF.

CDR3: CASSLGGGLDTQYF. CDR3 in DNA: TGTGCCAGCAGCTTAGGGGGGGGCCTAGATACGCAGTATTTT. The chain combines TRBV7-8 with TRBJ2-3, with D possibly TRBD2 on 7 matching bases. Germline V CDR1 and CDR2: SGHVS, FQNEAQ. V lost 1 base and J lost 5, with 10 bases in between. The CDR3 consists of 14 residues.

This clone turned up a few times. V and J are TRBV5-8 and TRBJ1-3; D remains ambiguous. The CDR3 length is 15 residues. V lost 3 bases, J lost 2 bases, and 12 bases lay in between. Germline V gene sequence: CDR1 SGHTS, CDR2 YDEGEE. The CDR3 nucleotides are TGTGCCAGCAGCTGGACTGGCCTGGCTGGAAACACCATATATTTT. This codes for CASSWTGLAGNTIYF.

About this clone itself: An end of the junction does not agree with germline; a read error may underlie this. The chain combines TRBV19 with TRBJ1-5; a weak D match, TRBD1 (6 bases). The CDR3 has 20 residues. The germline gives CDR1 LNHDA, CDR2 SQIVND (reference sequence). CDR3 nucleotides: TGTGCCAGCAGTAAGGGAGGGATTTCGGGACACACACCGTCTAATCAGCCCCAGCATTTT. It yields the protein CASSKGGISGHTPSNQPQHF.

This clone was counted only a few times. The rearrangement joins TRBV7-9 to TRBJ1-2; D unresolved. The CDR3 extends over 12 amino acids. The germline gives CDR1 SEHNR, CDR2 FQNEAQ (reference sequence). V was clipped by 2 bases and J by 5 bases, with 6 bases between them. CDR3 sequence: CASSLWQYGYTF. The CDR3 DNA reads as TGTGCCAGCAGCTTATGGCAGTATGGCTACACCTTC.